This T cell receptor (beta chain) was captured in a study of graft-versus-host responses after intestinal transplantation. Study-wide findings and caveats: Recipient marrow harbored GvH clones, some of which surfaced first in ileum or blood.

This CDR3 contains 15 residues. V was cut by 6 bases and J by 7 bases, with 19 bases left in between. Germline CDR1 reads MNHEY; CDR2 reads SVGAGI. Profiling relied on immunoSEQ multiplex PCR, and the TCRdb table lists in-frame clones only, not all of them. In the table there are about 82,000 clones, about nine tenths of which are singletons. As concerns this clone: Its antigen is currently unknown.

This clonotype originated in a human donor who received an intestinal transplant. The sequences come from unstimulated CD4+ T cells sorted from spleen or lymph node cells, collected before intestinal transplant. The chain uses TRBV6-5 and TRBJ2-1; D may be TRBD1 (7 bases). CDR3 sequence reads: CASSPGDSRGNEQFF. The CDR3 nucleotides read TGTGCCAGCAGCCCCGGGGACAGTCGGGGGAATGAGCAGTTCTTC.